Listed below are T cell receptor beta chains from one sample, sequenced in a study of cytomegalovirus exposure and HLA in healthy donors. The table came from immunoSEQ multiplex PCR; TCRdb's copy has only in-frame clones and leaves some out. The table shows 200,000 to 250,000 clones, with more than 75% occurring only once. The specimen sequenced was PBMCs. These TCRs come from a human donor in good health. CDR3s include the opening cysteine and the closing phenylalanine or tryptophan. Fields, in order: J gene, V gene, clone size, D gene, CDR3 DNA, CDR3 protein. D genes are given only for firm matches. A clone size is listed for some rows: how often the clone was seen (once, few, many), or a class if it is expanded.

J gene: TRBJ2-7
V gene: TRBV11-2
clone size: NA
D gene: NA
CDR3 DNA: TGTGCCAGCAGCTTAGTAAAAACGGTCCAGGGGGAGCAGTACTTC
CDR3 protein: CASSLVKTVQGEQYF

J gene: TRBJ1-2
V gene: TRBV6-6
clone size: NA
D gene: NA
CDR3 DNA: TGTGCCAGCAACGGACAGAGCTATGGCTACACCTTC
CDR3 protein: CASNGQSYGYTF

J gene: TRBJ2-7
V gene: TRBV12-2
clone size: NA
D gene: NA
CDR3 DNA: TGTGCAACCAGTCCTTCGGGACACCCAACCTACTACGAGCAGTACTTC
CDR3 protein: CATSPSGHPTYYEQYF

J gene: TRBJ2-3
V gene: TRBV6-1
clone size: NA
D gene: NA
CDR3 DNA: TGTGCCAGCAGTGAAACTAGTTTTGGCACAGATACGCAGTATTTT
CDR3 protein: CASSETSFGTDTQYF

J gene: TRBJ2-1
V gene: TRBV4-3
clone size: NA
D gene: TRBD2
CDR3 DNA: TGCGCCAGCAGCCAAGATCGGGCTAGCGGGAGTTACAATGAGCAGTTCTTC
CDR3 protein: CASSQDRASGSYNEQFF

J gene: TRBJ2-1
V gene: TRBV7-9
clone size: few
D gene: NA
CDR3 DNA: TGTGCCAGCAGCTCCCCCCAATATGAGCAGTTCTTC
CDR3 protein: CASSSPQYEQFF

J gene: TRBJ2-2
V gene: TRBV5-4
clone size: NA
D gene: TRBD2
CDR3 DNA: TGTGCCAGCCACCTGGGGAGCGGGAGGGGAGGCACCGGGGAGCTGTTTTTT
CDR3 protein: CASHLGSGRGGTGELFF

J gene: TRBJ2-7
V gene: TRBV13
clone size: NA
D gene: NA
CDR3 DNA: TGTGCCAGCAGCCTCCCGCGGTCTAAGGAGCAGTACTTC
CDR3 protein: CASSLPRSKEQYF

J gene: TRBJ2-7
V gene: TRBV2
clone size: NA
D gene: TRBD1
CDR3 DNA: TGTGCCAGCAGTGCCGGGACAGAGATTTACGAGCAGTACTTC
CDR3 protein: CASSAGTEIYEQYF

J gene: TRBJ2-3
V gene: TRBV28
clone size: NA
D gene: TRBD1
CDR3 DNA: TGTGCCAGCAGTTACAGGGGAGCGGTGTATACGCAGTATTTT
CDR3 protein: CASSYRGAVYTQYF

J gene: TRBJ2-5
V gene: TRBV7-2
clone size: NA
D gene: NA
CDR3 DNA: TGTGCCAGCAGCGTTTTGACTAGTCCCCAGTACTTC
CDR3 protein: CASSVLTSPQYF

J gene: TRBJ1-3
V gene: TRBV7-6
clone size: NA
D gene: NA
CDR3 DNA: TGTGCCAGCACCCCTCTTAGGTCGGGGGTCGGAAACACCATATATTTT
CDR3 protein: CASTPLRSGVGNTIYF

J gene: TRBJ2-3
V gene: TRBV9
clone size: NA
D gene: NA
CDR3 DNA: TGTGCCAGCAGCGTAGCTCTTTCGGGAGAACGCACAGATACGCAGTATTTT
CDR3 protein: CASSVALSGERTDTQYF

J gene: TRBJ2-1
V gene: TRBV7-3
clone size: NA
D gene: TRBD2
CDR3 DNA: TGTGCCAGCAGCTTAGCGGGAGGCCCTAATGAGCAGTTCTTC
CDR3 protein: CASSLAGGPNEQFF

J gene: TRBJ2-1
V gene: TRBV5-1
clone size: NA
D gene: TRBD2
CDR3 DNA: TGCGCCAGCAGCTCAAGACTAGCGGGAGCTTACAATGAGCAGTTCTTC
CDR3 protein: CASSSRLAGAYNEQFF

J gene: TRBJ2-7
V gene: TRBV6-1
clone size: NA
D gene: TRBD1
CDR3 DNA: TGTGCCAGCAGAAAACAGGGGGTTTACGAGCAGTACTTC
CDR3 protein: CASRKQGVYEQYF

J gene: TRBJ2-5
V gene: TRBV9
clone size: few
D gene: TRBD1
CDR3 DNA: TGTGCCAGCAGCTTTCGACAGGGGGTGCGCGAGACCCAGTACTTC
CDR3 protein: CASSFRQGVRETQYF

J gene: TRBJ2-7
V gene: TRBV28
clone size: NA
D gene: TRBD2
CDR3 DNA: TGTGCCAGCAGTCCGGGAGGGTCGAGCTCCTACGAGCAGTACTTC
CDR3 protein: CASSPGGSSSYEQYF

J gene: TRBJ2-3
V gene: TRBV5-1
clone size: NA
D gene: NA
CDR3 DNA: TGCGCCAGCGTCGAGGGCTGGGCCCCCGCAGATACGCAGTATTTT
CDR3 protein: CASVEGWAPADTQYF

J gene: TRBJ2-6
V gene: TRBV6-6
clone size: once
D gene: NA
CDR3 DNA: TGTGCCAGCAGTTACCAGGGGACTGGGGCCAACGTCCTGACTTTC
CDR3 protein: CASSYQGTGANVLTF

J gene: TRBJ2-2
V gene: TRBV5-1
clone size: NA
D gene: TRBD2
CDR3 DNA: TGCGCCAGCAGCTCGACTAGCGGGAGGCTTTATACCGGGGAGCTGTTTTTT
CDR3 protein: CASSSTSGRLYTGELFF

J gene: TRBJ1-1
V gene: TRBV7-9
clone size: few
D gene: NA
CDR3 DNA: TGTGCCAGCAGCCTAAATGGGTGGGGGGGCACTGAAGCTTTCTTT
CDR3 protein: CASSLNGWGGTEAFF

J gene: TRBJ1-2
V gene: TRBV7-9
clone size: NA
D gene: NA
CDR3 DNA: TGTGCCAGCAGCTTACCTCACGAGGACAGTACTGGCTACACCTTC
CDR3 protein: CASSLPHEDSTGYTF

J gene: TRBJ1-2
V gene: TRBV7-9
clone size: NA
D gene: NA
CDR3 DNA: TGTGCCAGCAGCGCCCCACAGGGTTATGGCTACACCTTC
CDR3 protein: CASSAPQGYGYTF

J gene: TRBJ1-5
V gene: TRBV11-3
clone size: NA
D gene: NA
CDR3 DNA: TGTGCCAGCAGCTCCGGGTGGGGACTTCAGCCCCAGCATTTT
CDR3 protein: CASSSGWGLQPQHF

J gene: TRBJ1-1
V gene: TRBV7-2
clone size: NA
D gene: NA
CDR3 DNA: TGTGCCAGCAGCTTAACAGGAAGGACTGAAGCTTTCTTT
CDR3 protein: CASSLTGRTEAFF

J gene: TRBJ1-5
V gene: TRBV28
clone size: NA
D gene: TRBD1
CDR3 DNA: TGTGCCAGCAGTACGCTTCGGGACAGATATAGCAATCAGCCCCAGCATTTT
CDR3 protein: CASSTLRDRYSNQPQHF

J gene: TRBJ2-2
V gene: TRBV7-9
clone size: NA
D gene: TRBD2
CDR3 DNA: TGTGCCAGCAGTAGGACTAGTTTCGCCGGGGAGCTGTTTTTT
CDR3 protein: CASSRTSFAGELFF

J gene: TRBJ2-7
V gene: TRBV7-2
clone size: NA
D gene: TRBD2
CDR3 DNA: TGTGCCAGCAGCCCTCGATTAGCGGGAGGGCCGCGGGGCGAGCAGTACTTC
CDR3 protein: CASSPRLAGGPRGEQYF

J gene: TRBJ1-2
V gene: TRBV5-1
clone size: NA
D gene: TRBD1
CDR3 DNA: TGCGCCAGCAGGAGGGGACAGGACCCCACTAACTATGGCTACACCTTC
CDR3 protein: CASRRGQDPTNYGYTF

J gene: TRBJ1-5
V gene: TRBV21-1
clone size: NA
D gene: NA
CDR3 DNA: TGTGCCAGCAAGGCGGGACAGGGAAAGGCGAAAAGGCAGCCCCAGCATTTT
CDR3 protein: CASKAGQGKAKRQPQHF

J gene: TRBJ1-1
V gene: TRBV25-1
clone size: NA
D gene: NA
CDR3 DNA: TGTGCCAGCAGTGAATTTTCGCCAGGGGTGAACACTGAAGCTTTCTTT
CDR3 protein: CASSEFSPGVNTEAFF

J gene: TRBJ2-2
V gene: TRBV15
clone size: once
D gene: NA
CDR3 DNA: TGTGCCACCGGACAGGGAGGGACCGGGGAGCTGTTTTTT
CDR3 protein: CATGQGGTGELFF

J gene: TRBJ2-5
V gene: TRBV7-9
clone size: NA
D gene: NA
CDR3 DNA: TGTGCCAGCAGCCTGCCACAGGGTGGCCTAGAGACCCAGTACTTC
CDR3 protein: CASSLPQGGLETQYF

J gene: TRBJ1-1
V gene: TRBV6-5
clone size: NA
D gene: TRBD1
CDR3 DNA: TGTGCCAGCAGTCGGGGGACAGTGAACACTGAAGCTTTCTTT
CDR3 protein: CASSRGTVNTEAFF

J gene: TRBJ2-7
V gene: TRBV5-4
clone size: NA
D gene: TRBD1
CDR3 DNA: TGTGCCAGCAGCTTGGGGGACAGGCTGGGATACTACGAGCAGTACTTC
CDR3 protein: CASSLGDRLGYYEQYF

J gene: TRBJ2-3
V gene: TRBV19
clone size: once
D gene: NA
CDR3 DNA: TGTGCCAGTAGCCTACAGTCGGGAAGCACAGATACGCAGTATTTT
CDR3 protein: CASSLQSGSTDTQYF

J gene: TRBJ2-7
V gene: TRBV21-1
clone size: NA
D gene: NA
CDR3 DNA: TGTGCCAGCAGCACCCTACCTAGCGGGAAATCCTACGAGCAGTACTTC
CDR3 protein: CASSTLPSGKSYEQYF

J gene: TRBJ2-1
V gene: TRBV9
clone size: NA
D gene: TRBD1
CDR3 DNA: TGTGCCAGCAGCGTACAGGGGACAGACTTCAATGAGCAGTTCTTC
CDR3 protein: CASSVQGTDFNEQFF

J gene: TRBJ2-1
V gene: TRBV13
clone size: NA
D gene: NA
CDR3 DNA: TGTGCCAGCAGCTTACTAGCCAATGAGCAGTTCTTC
CDR3 protein: CASSLLANEQFF

J gene: TRBJ1-1
V gene: TRBV29-1
clone size: NA
D gene: TRBD1
CDR3 DNA: TGCAGCGTACAAACCTCGACAGGGTACACTGAAGCTTTCTTT
CDR3 protein: CSVQTSTGYTEAFF

J gene: TRBJ1-6
V gene: TRBV30
clone size: NA
D gene: NA
CDR3 DNA: TGTGCCTGGAAACAGGGAAATTCACCCCTCCACTTT
CDR3 protein: CAWKQGNSPLHF

J gene: TRBJ1-1
V gene: TRBV7-8
clone size: NA
D gene: NA
CDR3 DNA: TGTGCCAGCAGCCTGCTAAGCACTGAAGCTTTCTTT
CDR3 protein: CASSLLSTEAFF

J gene: TRBJ2-3
V gene: TRBV23-1
clone size: NA
D gene: NA
CDR3 DNA: TGCGCCAGCAGTCATTCCATGTCAGATACGCAGTATTTT
CDR3 protein: CASSHSMSDTQYF

J gene: TRBJ2-3
V gene: TRBV19
clone size: NA
D gene: NA
CDR3 DNA: TGTGCCAGTAAAGAGCGGCCAAGCACAGATACGCAGTATTTT
CDR3 protein: CASKERPSTDTQYF